What follows are 12 T cell receptor beta chains derived from one specimen sequenced in a study of OX40 agonist ivuxolimab in advanced cancers. The library was produced with the immunoSEQ multiplex PCR assay. This immuneACCESS table, as held by TCRdb, lists in-frame sequences with V and J called but not all clones. Of the missing ones, under half trace to an unresolved V gene in checked studies; the others have no known cause. The sample profile shows 150,000 to 190,000 clones; approximately 94% of them were found once. Of the sample, about 0.3% falls within the top ten clones. The starting material was CD4+ or CD8+ T cells sorted from blood, obtained in a trial of the OX40 agonist ivuxolimab. The receptor source for this set is an adult with an advanced solid tumor such as melanoma, head and neck, liver or kidney cancer.

The V gene is TRBV5-1, the J gene TRBJ1-4; D is ambiguous. Trimming stripped 4 bases from V and 4 bases from J, with 11 bases between. Germline lookup yields CDR1 SGHRS and CDR2 YFSETQ. The CDR3 consists of 14 residues. The CDR3 sequence: CASSLGGINEKLFF. The CDR3 nucleotides read TGCGCCAGCAGCCTGGGAGGGATTAATGAAAAACTGTTTTTT.

The rearrangement links TRBV2 to TRBJ1-1; no firm D call. The germline V and J ends were trimmed by 7 bases and 4 bases, with 13 bases remaining between them. The germline gives CDR1 SNHLY, CDR2 FYNNEI. This CDR3 is built from 13 residues. CDR3 bases: TGTGCCAGCACGGTTTCCGGGGTCACTGAAGCTTTCTTT. This codes for CASTVSGVTEAFF.

The chain is built from TRBV10-1 and TRBJ2-3, with a weak D call TRBD2 (5 bases). Germline-derived CDR1 and CDR2 are WNHNN and SYGVQD (reference sequence). V lost 0 bases to trimming and J lost 2 bases, with 15 bases between them. The CDR3 is made up of 17 amino acids. This CDR3 is CASSESGKGASTDTQYF. CDR3 in DNA: TGCGCCAGCAGTGAGTCCGGCAAGGGAGCCTCCACAGATACGCAGTATTTT.

CDR3: CASSPFRGDTEAFF. The CDR3 bases are TGTGCCAGCTCACCATTCCGGGGGGACACTGAAGCTTTCTTT. J is TRBJ1-1 and V is TRBV18, with D possibly matching TRBD1 (5 bases). Trimming removed 2 bases at V and 3 bases at J, with 10 bases between. CDR3 length: 14 residues. Looked up from germline, CDR1 is KGHSH and CDR2 is LQKENI.

The gene calls are TRBV4-1 and TRBJ2-1; TRBD1 aligns across 10 bases. Trimming cost V 3 bases and J 12 bases; bases outside gene matches: 11. This CDR3 is 15 amino acids long. Germline CDR1 MGHRA, CDR2 YSYEKL. CDR3 nucleotides: TGCGCCAGCAGCCAGACCGGGACAGGGGAATTGGGGCAGTTCTTC. This codes for CASSQTGTGELGQFF.

V gene TRBV13 combines with J gene TRBJ2-1; 10 nucleotides align to TRBD2. Trimming cost V 1 base and J 3 bases; bases outside gene matches: 6. The CDR3 is 17 amino acids. The germline gives CDR1 PRHDT, CDR2 FYEKMQ (reference sequence). DNA of the CDR3: TGTGCCAGCAGCTTAGTTAGCGGGAGGCCACACTACAATGAGCAGTTCTTC. As protein: CASSLVSGRPHYNEQFF.

The chain joins TRBV5-1 to TRBJ2-1; 9 nucleotides agree with TRBD2. Germline V CDR1 and CDR2: SGHRS, YFSETQ. This CDR3 has 15 residues. V shed 3 bases, J shed 9 bases, and the junction held 10 bases outside the gene matches. CDR3 nucleotides: TGCGCCAGCAGCTCCAGACTAGCGGCCCGGGGTGAGCAGTTCTTC. This gives the protein CASSSRLAARGEQFF. The full variable domain, its missing parts supplied by reference TRBV5-1 and TRBJ2-1, is KAGVTQTPRYLIKTRGQQVTLSCSPISGHRSVSWYQQTPGQGLQFLFEYFSETQRNKGNFPGRFSGRQFSNSRSEMNVSTLELGDSALYLCASSSRLAARGEQFFGPGTRLTVL.

The chain combines TRBV11-3 with TRBJ2-7, with 9 bases lining up with TRBD1. The CDR3 is made up of 19 amino acids. The V and J ends lost 3 bases and 6 bases, in that order; junction bases with no gene match: 21. CDR1 and CDR2 (germline): SGHNT, YENEEA. Written as DNA, the CDR3 is TGTGCCAGCAGCTTGTCTAATCGATTCGCGGACAGGGGAGGCTCCGAGCAGTACTTC. It codes for CASSLSNRFADRGGSEQYF.

The chain uses TRBV7-9 and TRBJ2-3, with TRBD2 identical over 8 bases. The CDR3 has 15 residues. V gave up 7 bases and J gave up 4 bases; unmatched junction bases: 10. Germline CDR1 is SEHNR and CDR2 is FQNEAQ (reference sequence). CDR3 sequence reads: CASTTPRGGPDTQYF. CDR3 in DNA: TGTGCCAGCACCACACCACGGGGGGGCCCAGATACGCAGTATTTT.

This clone is a singleton in its sample. CDR3 bases: TGCGCCAGCAGCTCTCAGCCGAACACTGAAGCTTTCTTT. Amino acid sequence: CASSSQPNTEAFF. The chain links TRBV5-1 to TRBJ1-1, with unresolved D. V was clipped by 3 bases and J by 1 base, with 7 bases between them. CDR3 length: 13 residues. The germline CDR1 and CDR2 sequences are SGHRS and YFSETQ.

This chain joins TRBV7-3 and TRBJ2-7; D remains unclear. Trimming shortened V by 5 bases and J by 5 bases, and 19 bases separated the two germline ends. Germline V gene sequence: CDR1 SGHTA, CDR2 FQGTGA. This CDR3 contains 15 residues. DNA of the CDR3: TGTGCCAGCAGCGCCGGAGATTTATGGGGAAACGAGCAGTACTTC. It encodes CASSAGDLWGNEQYF.

This rearrangement joins TRBV27 to TRBJ1-6; D not resolved. V was clipped by 6 bases and J by 11 bases, with 23 bases between them. This CDR3 is built from 16 residues. The germline V gene encodes CDR1 MNHEY and CDR2 SMNVEV (reference sequence). CDR3 sequence reads: CASSLYRQAPNTPLHF. As DNA, the CDR3 is TGTGCCAGCAGCCTTTATCGGCAGGCTCCAAATACACCCCTCCACTTT.